These T cell receptor beta chains were read from a single sample in a study of response to subunit inactivated influenza vaccine. TCRdb re-called the RT-PCR reads with MiXCR, one entry per CDR3 protein. Here the sample spans around 520,000 distinct CDR3 sequences, 12% being singletons. Sample: PBMCs from blood, taken on the day of vaccination. The source is a man between 45 and 60 years old who received an inactivated influenza vaccine. Each CDR3 is given with its conserved first and last residue. A D gene is named only where the DNA matches it firmly. Expanded clones are given a class, and other clones once, few, many or no size at all.

- TRBJ2-5 - TRBV5-1 CASSLGYLGETQYF TGCGCCAGCAGCCTCGGGTACCTGGGAGAGACCCAGTACTTC
- TRBJ1-1 few TRBV7-2 CASSLVGQKQAFF TGTGCCAGCAGCTTAGTTGGTCAGAAACAAGCTTTCTTT
- TRBJ2-7 few TRBV6-1 CASKSGHHGTYEQYF TGTGCCAGCAAATCGGGACACCATGGGACTTACGAGCAGTACTTC
- TRBJ2-3 many TRBV7-2 CASSLVGSKQDTQYF TGTGCCAGCAGCTTAGTCGGGAGCAAGCAAGATACGCAGTATTTT
TRBD2 TRBJ2-3 few TRBV7-9 CASSLTSGTHRDTQYF TGTGCCAGCAGCTTGACTAGCGGGACGCATCGAGATACGCAGTATTTT
- TRBJ2-7 many TRBV12-3/TRBV12-4 CASSFGGLSYEQYF TGTGCCAGCAGTTTCGGCGGGCTCTCCTACGAGCAGTACTTC
- TRBJ1-5 few TRBV12-3/TRBV12-4 CASSLGGGPSNQPQHF TGTGCCAGCAGTTTAGGGGGGGGACCGTCCAATCAGCCCCAGCATTTT
- TRBJ2-2 - TRBV12-3/TRBV12-4 CASRSKVGLSNTGELFF TGTGCCAGCAGAAGTAAAGTTGGGTTATCGAACACCGGGGAGCTGTTTTTT
TRBD2 TRBJ2-5 few TRBV7-2 CATTLAGGGQETQYF TGTGCCACAACCCTAGCGGGGGGCGGACAAGAGACCCAGTACTTC
- TRBJ2-1 - TRBV6-1 CASSERDPEISYNEQFF TGTGCCAGCAGTGAAAGGGACCCAGAAATCTCCTACAATGAGCAGTTCTTC
TRBD2 TRBJ2-2 few TRBV11-1 CASSDLAGALEQAGELFF TGTGCCAGCAGCGACTTAGCGGGGGCCCTGGAACAGGCCGGGGAGCTGTTTTTT
TRBD1 TRBJ1-5 many TRBV7-2 CASSSSSGQHQPQHF TGTGCCAGCAGCTCGTCTTCGGGACAGCATCAGCCCCAGCATTTT
TRBD2 TRBJ2-5 - TRBV6-2/TRBV6-3 CASSYVMGTSAWQETQYF TGTGCCAGCAGTTACGTCATGGGGACTAGCGCATGGCAAGAGACCCAGTACTTC
TRBD2 TRBJ2-1 - TRBV7-9 CASSSLASGTSSYNEQFF TGTGCCAGCAGCTCCCTGGCCAGCGGGACGAGCTCCTACAATGAGCAGTTCTTC
- TRBJ1-2 many TRBV12-3/TRBV12-4 CASSRQIYGYTF TGTGCCAGCAGTAGACAGATCTATGGCTACACCTTC
TRBD2 TRBJ2-1 - TRBV5-1 CASSWERGTSGMQFF TGCGCCAGCAGCTGGGAGAGAGGGACTAGCGGGATGCAGTTCTTC
- TRBJ2-1 - TRBV6-6 CASSYSPPGEQFF TGTGCCAGCAGTTACTCCCCCCCTGGGGAGCAGTTCTTC
- TRBJ2-7 - TRBV4-3 CASSQEVQGTGEQYF TGCGCCAGCAGCCAAGAAGTACAGGGGACTGGAGAGCAGTACTTC
TRBD2 TRBJ2-1 - TRBV3-1 CASSHSPGTSGGPQFF TGTGCCAGCAGCCATTCCCCCGGGACTAGCGGGGGCCCTCAGTTCTTC
- TRBJ1-4 many TRBV4-1 CASSLGLLNEKLFF TGCGCCAGCAGCCTTGGCCTCCTTAATGAAAAACTGTTTTTT
- TRBJ2-1 many TRBV5-1 CASSLAGNHYNEQFF TGCGCCAGCAGCTTGGCGGGCAATCACTACAATGAGCAGTTCTTC
TRBD1 TRBJ2-1 few TRBV7-9 CASSLVKGARNEQFF TGTGCCAGCAGCTTAGTTAAGGGGGCAAGGAATGAGCAGTTCTTC
TRBD1 TRBJ2-7 many TRBV5-1 CASSFSIAGTESYEQYF TGCGCCAGCAGCTTTTCAATCGCCGGGACAGAGTCCTACGAGCAGTACTTC
- TRBJ2-7 once TRBV6-1 CASRGLVTSYEQYF TGTGCCAGCAGGGGTCTAGTAACATCCTACGAGCAGTACTTC
- TRBJ1-2 few TRBV7-2 CASSQDMNYGYTF TGTGCCAGCAGCCAGGACATGAACTATGGCTACACCTTC
TRBD2 TRBJ2-7 many TRBV5-1 CASSWTSGTYEQYF TGCGCCAGCAGCTGGACTAGCGGTACCTACGAGCAGTACTTC
TRBD1 TRBJ2-7 many TRBV12-3/TRBV12-4 CASSPPTGDEQYF TGTGCCAGCAGTCCCCCGACAGGGGACGAGCAGTACTTC